These 11 T cell receptor beta chains were sequenced from one sample in a study of T cell responses to AZD1222 COVID-19 vaccine. Assay: immunoSEQ multiplex PCR; the TCRdb copy retains only in-frame clones and omits some. Here the sample spans under 200,000 clones, 87% being singletons. Specimen: peripheral blood, collected on day 0 of MenACWY control vaccination. The origin of the receptors is an adult in good health.

The chain combines TRBV5-6 with TRBJ1-2; 9 bases agree with TRBD1. The CDR3 is made up of 13 amino acids. Germline CDR1 reads SGHDT; CDR2 reads YYEEEE. The V and J ends lost 0 bases and 8 bases, in that order; junction bases with no gene match: 2. CDR3 DNA sequence: TGTGCCAGCAGCTTGGGGACAGGGGTGGGCTACACCTTC. Encoded protein: CASSLGTGVGYTF.

This rearrangement joins TRBV6-5 to TRBJ1-6; D not resolved. Per the germline V gene, CDR1 is MNHEY and CDR2 is SVGAGI. With 7 bases removed from V and 7 bases from J, the gap between germline ends came to 14 bases. This CDR3 has 14 amino acids. In nucleotides, the CDR3 is TGTGCCAGCACGTGGGGAGGTGAAAATTCACCCCTCCACTTT. It is translated as CASTWGGENSPLHF.

A few counts support this clone. The J gene is TRBJ2-7, the V gene TRBV2, with a weak D call TRBD1 (6 bases). V was cut by 4 bases and J by 3 bases, with 13 bases left in between. Germline values: CDR1 SNHLY, CDR2 FYNNEI. This CDR3 has 14 amino acids. CDR3 residues: CASSGGRGDYEQYF. The DNA of the CDR3 is TGTGCCAGCAGTGGGGGCAGGGGAGACTACGAGCAGTACTTC.

The V and J genes are TRBV3-1 (or the pseudogene TRBV3-2) and TRBJ2-5; D may match TRBD1 or TRBD2 (5 bases each). This CDR3 comprises 17 residues. V was pared by 6 bases and J by 1 base, with 21 bases between. Germline CDR1 and CDR2: LGHDT and YNNKEL (reference sequence). The CDR3: CASRITLGEWGQETQYF. The CDR3 DNA reads as TGTGCCAGCAGGATCACCTTGGGGGAATGGGGCCAAGAGACCCAGTACTTC.

The rearrangement uses TRBV5-1 and TRBJ2-7; unclear D gene. Looked up from germline, CDR1 is SGHRS and CDR2 is YFSETQ. The length of the CDR3 is 16 residues. V gave up 2 bases and J gave up 0 bases, with 15 bases separating them. CDR3: CASSFPEGTVSYEQYF. The CDR3 nucleotides are TGCGCCAGCAGCTTTCCAGAAGGTACGGTCTCCTACGAGCAGTACTTC.

Worth noting for this clone: Germline and junction disagree at one end, which may indicate a read error. The J gene is TRBJ2-2, the V gene TRBV7-7, with 7 bases fitting TRBD1. This CDR3 region has 14 residues. Germline CDR1 SSHAT, CDR2 FNYEAQ (reference sequence). CDR3 residues: CASSLAGGTGELFF. The CDR3 nucleotides are TGTGCTAGCAGCTTAGCAGGGGGCACCGGGGAGCTGTTTTTT.

The chain joins TRBV7-9 to TRBJ2-2; the D is unclear. Trimming removed 4 bases at V and 1 base at J, with 10 bases between. CDR1 is SEHNR and CDR2 is FQNEAQ in the germline V gene (reference sequence). The CDR3 loop spans 15 amino acids. CDR3 nucleotide sequence: TGTGCCAGCAGCTGGGTTCCCGGGAACACCGGGGAGCTGTTTTTT. Protein sequence: CASSWVPGNTGELFF.

The chain employs TRBV13 and TRBJ1-2; no definite D call. This CDR3 is 17 amino acids long. CDR1 PRHDT and CDR2 FYEKMQ come from the germline V gene (reference sequence). V gave up 3 bases and J gave up 0 bases, with 17 bases separating them. CDR3 region: CASSLNLLGLANYGYTF. CDR3 in DNA: TGTGCCAGCAGCTTGAATCTCTTAGGGTTAGCTAACTATGGCTACACCTTC. The full variable domain, rest sourced from reference TRBV13 and TRBJ1-2, is AAGVIQSPRHLIKEKRETATLKCYPIPRHDTVYWYQQGPGQDPQFLISFYEKMQSDKGSIPDRFSAQQFSDYHSELNMSSLELGDSALYFCASSLNLLGLANYGYTFGSGTRLTVV.

This rearrangement joins TRBV30 to TRBJ1-1, with TRBD1 identical over 7 bases. V lost 2 bases, J lost 2 bases, and 8 bases stayed unmatched. The germline CDR1 and CDR2 sequences are GTSNPN and SVGIG (reference sequence). This CDR3 is 15 amino acids long. The CDR3: CAWSSTGAPNTEAFF. The CDR3 coding sequence is TGTGCCTGGAGTTCAACAGGGGCCCCAAACACTGAAGCTTTCTTT.

This clone has just one count. CDR3 in amino acids: CASSLEAPRTQYF. In nucleotides, the CDR3 is TGCGCCAGCAGCTTGGAGGCTCCCCGGACCCAGTACTTC. This chain connects TRBV5-1 to TRBJ2-5; D uncertain. Trimming stripped 0 bases from V and 7 bases from J, with 10 bases between. Germline CDR1 is SGHRS and CDR2 is YFSETQ. This CDR3 is built from 13 residues.

V usage is TRBV2 and J usage is TRBJ2-2; D possibly corresponds to TRBD2 (5 bases). CDR1 and CDR2 (germline): SNHLY, FYNNEI. V lost 6 bases, J lost 6 bases, and 8 bases lay in between. The CDR3 sequence is 12 residues long. The DNA for the CDR3 is TGTGCCAGCAGACGGGAATCCGGGGAGCTGTTTTTT. Protein: CASRRESGELFF.